This T cell receptor beta chain was recovered during a study of identical twins. General study findings and limits: The study found weaker excess twin sharing in beta out-of-frame sequences. Models predicted too little out-of-frame TCR alpha sharing in monozygotic twins. These conclusions were based on statistical analysis (cross-sectional, not following the same donors). Potential partial confounding of zero-insertion analyses by invariant MAIT and iNKT cells was noted.

A single record per CDR3 protein comes from TCRdb applying MiXCR to the 5' RACE reads. The sample lists around 240,000 distinct CDR3 sequences; about 10% were seen once. This clonotype was observed a handful of times. The antigen is undetermined. With 2 bases removed from V and 1 base from J, the gap between germline ends came to 5 bases. Per germline, CDR1 LGHDT and CDR2 YNNKEL (reference sequence). The CDR3 has 14 amino acids. Sequencing input: memory T cells sorted from blood. J is TRBJ2-2 and V is TRBV3-1; no clear D. This receptor was taken from a man aged 45 to 65 in good health. In nucleotides, the CDR3 is TGTGCCAGCAGCCAATGGCTGAACACCGGGGAGCTGTTTTTT. The encoded protein is CASSQWLNTGELFF.